This entry concerns a single TCR beta chain. The antigen it recognizes is unknown. One base away there is no much larger clone; base qualities are not given. TCRbeta CDR3 regions were amplified from genomic DNA using the immunoSEQ Assay, a bias-controlled multiplex PCR. The published analysis was carried out like this. The number of nucleated cells in each sample was estimated from the amplification of reference gene primers within the assay. To quantify the absolute abundance of each unique TCRbeta CDR3 rearrangement, sequence reads were collapsed and filtered. For each sample, productive Simpson clonality was calculated as the square root of Simpson's diversity index over productive rearrangements. TCRdb retrieved this table from immuneACCESS and kept in-frame rearrangements only. Not all clones are present; in checked studies, unresolved V genes account for under half, and no reason is known for the remainder. From that table come the V and J calls and clone size; the DNA was used to work out D and trimming. This sample is represented by 100,000 to 130,000 clones; 88% of them were singletons. The ten largest account for about 2.2% of the sample.

The germline V gene gives CDR1 as MNHNS and CDR2 as SASEGT. The CDR3 covers 19 residues, taking in both the cysteine and the phenylalanine. The kept DNA is CDR3 alone, 57 bases in frame from the first base. V is shortened by 4 bases, J by 0 bases, and the region joining them spans 23 bases. The source of the sample is a study of blood T cell repertoires in COVID-19 (dated by TCRdb to the early 2020s). About the investigation overall: Samples from collaborators originated in the United States, Italy and Spain and spanned both the acute and convalescent phases of COVID-19. The material from the prospective study consisted of cDNA or gDNA derived from T cells, B-cell-depleted T cells, or PBMCs. The dataset comprised deeply sampled blood TCRbeta repertoires from subjects exposed to, actively infected with, or recovered from COVID-19. The repertoires were released in a freely available public database meant as a resource for research on the immune response to SARS-CoV-2. Samples came from the ongoing ImmuneRACE study (first 160 participants) plus 1,254 subjects from 6 global collaborators. Sample metadata almost always included a de-identified subject ID, COVID-19 status, age in years and sex. Where HLA class I and class II types were available, the types were taken from metadata supplied by the sample provider, not from assay-based typing. On the study overall, not on this receptor specifically: Clinical and demographic metadata were provided uncurated, with the amount varying by source and participant.

Each collaborating institution followed its own protocols to collect whole blood in K2EDTA tubes. For TCRbeta analysis, collaborators shipped samples as frozen whole blood, isolated PBMCs, or DNA extracted from either of those sample types. The rearranged segments are TRBV6-1 and TRBJ2-3; possibly the D gene is TRBD2, per 5 matching bases. The specimen sequenced was peripheral blood. This receptor was taken from a human donor in a cohort sampled during active COVID-19. Read as DNA, the sequence is TGTGCCAGCAGTGCGAGGGCCTCTACCGGAACCTCCAGCACAGATACGCAGTATTTT. This is translated as CASSARASTGTSSTDTQYF.